The 9 T cell receptor beta chains below come from one sample, sequenced in a study of T-cell reconstitution after alpha-beta-depleted transplantation in children. Construction of the TCRbeta library involved unique molecular identifiers. Via MiXCR, TCRdb re-called the PCR reads, giving one row per CDR3 protein. The table includes about 310,000 distinct CDR3 sequences, around 25% detected once. The sample consisted of PBMCs, mostly from graft donor cells, taken 180 days after TCRalphabeta/CD19-depleted stem cell transplant. These receptors originate from a male patient aged 10 to 17 who had a stem cell transplant for acute lymphoblastic leukemia, so the T cells may come from the graft donor.

V is TRBV4-1 and J is TRBJ2-4, with D possibly TRBD1 on 5 matching bases. Trimming removed 0 bases from V and 1 base from J, with 13 bases in between. The CDR3 has 17 residues. CDR1 MGHRA and CDR2 YSYEKL come from the germline V gene. CDR3 sequence reads: CASSQDWTRAAKNIQYF. CDR3 sequence (DNA): TGCGCCAGCAGCCAAGATTGGACAAGGGCGGCCAAAAACATTCAGTACTTC.

This clonotype showed up just once. V usage is TRBV5-1 and J usage is TRBJ2-7, with TRBD2 matching 7 bases. V trimming: 4 bases; J trimming: 1 base; junction bases outside the gene matches: 2. CDR1 is SGHRS, CDR2 YFSETQ, per germline. The CDR3 contains 13 residues. The CDR3 DNA sequence: TGCGCCAGCAGCAGGACTAGGTCCTACGAGCAGTACTTC. Amino acid sequence: CASSRTRSYEQYF.

This clonotype was observed a handful of times. V and J are TRBV7-2 and TRBJ2-2; 7 bases match TRBD1. Germline loops: CDR1 SGHTA, CDR2 FQGNSA. The ends lost 3 bases at V and 0 bases at J; junction bases unmatched: 4. The CDR3 length is 16 residues. The CDR3 DNA reads as TGTGCCAGCAGCTTCGCCGGGACAGCGAACACCGGGGAGCTGTTTTTT. This sequence encodes CASSFAGTANTGELFF.

The chain combines TRBV5-1 with TRBJ1-6, with unresolved D. V dropped 5 bases and J dropped 7 bases, with 16 bases sitting between them. The CDR3 sequence is 15 residues long. Per germline, CDR1 SGHRS and CDR2 YFSETQ. The chain's CDR3 is CASSSRFNGNSPLHF. CDR3 DNA sequence: TGCGCCAGCAGTAGCCGATTCAACGGGAATTCACCCCTCCACTTT.

This clonotype came up a few times. This chain uses TRBV7-8 with TRBJ2-3; 7 positions match TRBD1. Germline assignment: CDR1 SGHVS and CDR2 FQNEAQ. This CDR3 region has 15 residues. V was pared by 5 bases and J by 1 base, with 6 bases of the junction left unmatched. The CDR3 nucleotides read TGTGCCAGCAGCCCCAGGGACAGACGCACAGATACGCAGTATTTT. Amino acids: CASSPRDRRTDTQYF.

This clonotype was recorded a few times. The chain links TRBV7-9 to TRBJ2-1; 12 positions agree with TRBD2. The ends lost 5 bases at V and 6 bases at J; junction bases unmatched: 2. The CDR3 runs 14 residues. CDR1 and CDR2 (germline): SEHNR, FQNEAQ (reference sequence). The CDR3 bases are TGTGCCAGCAGCCCTAGCGGGAGGGCCAATGAGCAGTTCTTC. Amino acids: CASSPSGRANEQFF.

This clonotype was observed a few times. The genes are TRBV6-5 and TRBJ1-1; D not certain. CDR3 size: 15 residues. Germline CDR1 MNHEY, CDR2 SVGAGI. V gave up 0 bases and J gave up 0 bases, with 8 bases separating them. The CDR3 here is CASSYSGPMNTEAFF. Here the CDR3 DNA reads TGTGCCAGCAGTTACTCCGGGCCCATGAACACTGAAGCTTTCTTT.

J is TRBJ1-2 and V is TRBV6-5; TRBD1 aligns across 7 bases. Trimming took 2 bases from V and 4 from J; bases not matched to a gene: 1. The length of the CDR3 is 13 residues. Per germline, CDR1 MNHEY and CDR2 SVGAGI. DNA of the CDR3: TGTGCCAGCAGTTACGGGACAGTCTATGGCTACACCTTC. It encodes CASSYGTVYGYTF.

This clonotype showed up just a few times. The chain couples TRBV14 to TRBJ1-1; D call uncertain. Trimming pared 2 bases from V and 4 bases from J, leaving 8 bases between. Per germline, CDR1 SGHDN and CDR2 FVKESK. The CDR3 has 13 residues. The chain's CDR3 is CASSQSWFTEAFF. Written as DNA, the CDR3 is TGTGCCAGCAGCCAATCTTGGTTCACTGAAGCTTTCTTT.